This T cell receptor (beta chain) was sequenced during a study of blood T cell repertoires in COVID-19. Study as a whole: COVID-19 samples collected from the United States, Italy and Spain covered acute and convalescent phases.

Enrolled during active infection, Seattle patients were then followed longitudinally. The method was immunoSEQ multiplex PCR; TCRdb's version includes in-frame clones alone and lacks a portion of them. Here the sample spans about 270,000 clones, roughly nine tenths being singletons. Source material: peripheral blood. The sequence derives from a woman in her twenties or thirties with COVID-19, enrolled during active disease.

CDR3 DNA sequence: TGTGCCAGCAGCTTGGGGACAGCCTCTGGAAACACCATATATTTT. Translation: CASSLGTASGNTIYF. The chain recombines TRBV5-4 with TRBJ1-3; weak D call: TRBD1 (6 bases). V gave up 0 bases and J gave up 0 bases, with 7 bases separating them. The CDR3 has 15 residues. Germline V gene lookup returns CDR1 SGHNT and CDR2 YYREEE (reference sequence).